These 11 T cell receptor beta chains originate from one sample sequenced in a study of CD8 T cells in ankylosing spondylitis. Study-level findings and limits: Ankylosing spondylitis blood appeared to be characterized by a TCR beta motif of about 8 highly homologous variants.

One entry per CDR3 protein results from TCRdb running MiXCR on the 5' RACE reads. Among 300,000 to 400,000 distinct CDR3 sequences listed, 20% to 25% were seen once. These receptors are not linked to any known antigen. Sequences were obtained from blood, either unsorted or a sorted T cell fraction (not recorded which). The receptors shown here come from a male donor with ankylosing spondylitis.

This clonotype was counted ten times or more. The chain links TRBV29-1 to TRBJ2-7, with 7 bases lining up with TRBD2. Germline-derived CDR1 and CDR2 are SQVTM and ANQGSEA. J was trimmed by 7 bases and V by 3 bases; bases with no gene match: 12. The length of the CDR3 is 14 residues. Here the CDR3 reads CSVDEVQDGGEQYF. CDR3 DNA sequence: TGCAGCGTTGACGAGGTGCAGGACGGGGGGGAGCAGTACTTC.

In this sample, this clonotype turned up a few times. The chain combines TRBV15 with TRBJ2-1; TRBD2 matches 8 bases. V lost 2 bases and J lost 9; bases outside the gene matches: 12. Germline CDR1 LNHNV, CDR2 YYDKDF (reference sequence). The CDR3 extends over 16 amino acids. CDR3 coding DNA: TGTGCCACCAGCAGAAGACGGGAGGGTATTGTGGGTGAGCAGTTCTTC. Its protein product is CATSRRREGIVGEQFF.

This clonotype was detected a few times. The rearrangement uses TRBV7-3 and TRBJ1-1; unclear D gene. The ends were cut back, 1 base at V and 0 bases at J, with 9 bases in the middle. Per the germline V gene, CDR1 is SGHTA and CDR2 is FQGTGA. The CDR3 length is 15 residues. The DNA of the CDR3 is TGTGCCAGCAGCTTAATAGGTCCCCTGAACACTGAAGCTTTCTTT. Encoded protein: CASSLIGPLNTEAFF.

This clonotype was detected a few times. CDR3 in DNA: TGCAGTGCCGCTAACAGAGCAACTAATGAAAAACTGTTTTTT. Protein product: CSAANRATNEKLFF. The gene calls are TRBV20-1 and TRBJ1-4; D remains unclear. V dropped 6 bases and J dropped 0 bases, with 11 bases sitting between them. Germline CDR1 reads DFQATT; CDR2 reads SNEGSKA (reference sequence). CDR3 size: 14 residues.

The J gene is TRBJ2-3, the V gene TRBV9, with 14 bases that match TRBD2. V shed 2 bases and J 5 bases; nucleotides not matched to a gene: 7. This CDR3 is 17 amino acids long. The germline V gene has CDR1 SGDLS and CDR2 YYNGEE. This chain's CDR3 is CASSVLGLAGAGDTQYF. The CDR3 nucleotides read TGTGCCAGCAGCGTCCTGGGACTAGCGGGGGCCGGAGATACGCAGTATTTT.

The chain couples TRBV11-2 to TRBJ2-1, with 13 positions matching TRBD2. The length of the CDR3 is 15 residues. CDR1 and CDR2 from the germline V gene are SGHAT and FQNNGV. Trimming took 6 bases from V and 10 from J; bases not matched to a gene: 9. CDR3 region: CASSSGLAGKGEQFF. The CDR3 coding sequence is TGTGCCAGCAGTTCGGGACTAGCGGGAAAAGGCGAGCAGTTCTTC.

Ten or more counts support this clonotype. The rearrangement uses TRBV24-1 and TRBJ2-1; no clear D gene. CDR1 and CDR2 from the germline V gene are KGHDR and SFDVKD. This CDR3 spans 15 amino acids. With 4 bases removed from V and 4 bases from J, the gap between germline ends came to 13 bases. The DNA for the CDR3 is TGTGCCACCAGTGACCCTCGGAGAAGGTACAATGAGCAGTTCTTC. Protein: CATSDPRRRYNEQFF.

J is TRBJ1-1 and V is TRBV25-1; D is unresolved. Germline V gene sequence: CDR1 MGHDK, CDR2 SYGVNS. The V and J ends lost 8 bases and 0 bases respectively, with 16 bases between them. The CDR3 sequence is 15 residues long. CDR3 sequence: CASRREAVLNTEAFF. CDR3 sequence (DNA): TGTGCCAGCCGTCGAGAGGCCGTCCTGAACACTGAAGCTTTCTTT.

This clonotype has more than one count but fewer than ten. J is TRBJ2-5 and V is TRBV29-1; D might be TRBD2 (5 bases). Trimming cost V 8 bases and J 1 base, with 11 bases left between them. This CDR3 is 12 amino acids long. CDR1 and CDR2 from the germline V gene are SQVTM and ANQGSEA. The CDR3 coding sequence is TGCAGCTCTGCCGCGGGCCAAGAGACCCAGTACTTC. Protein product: CSSAAGQETQYF.

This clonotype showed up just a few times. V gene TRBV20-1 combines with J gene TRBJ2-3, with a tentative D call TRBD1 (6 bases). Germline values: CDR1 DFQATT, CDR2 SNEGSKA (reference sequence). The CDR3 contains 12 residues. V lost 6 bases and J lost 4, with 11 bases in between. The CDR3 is CSALTGPDTQYF. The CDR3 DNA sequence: TGCAGTGCACTTACAGGGCCAGATACGCAGTATTTT.

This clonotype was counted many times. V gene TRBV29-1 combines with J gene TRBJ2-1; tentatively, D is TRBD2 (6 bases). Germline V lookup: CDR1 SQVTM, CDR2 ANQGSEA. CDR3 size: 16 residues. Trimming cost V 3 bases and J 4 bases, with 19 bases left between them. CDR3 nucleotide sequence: TGCAGCGTTGAGATTACACCGGCGGGACCGTACAATGAGCAGTTCTTC. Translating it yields CSVEITPAGPYNEQFF.